This T cell receptor (beta chain) was identified in a study of blood T cell repertoires in COVID-19. Overall study context: Material from acute and convalescent COVID-19 was sourced from the United States, Italy and Spain.

Sequenced by immunoSEQ multiplex PCR; TCRdb stores in-frame clones only, minus some. The table shows 250,000 to 350,000 clones, with 88% occurring only once. Participants were aged roughly 18 to 90 years from approximately 23 US areas. Self-reported history from a screening survey and questionnaire set each donor's cohort. Germline lookup yields CDR1 LGHDT and CDR2 YNNKEL (reference sequence). This CDR3 has 14 amino acids. The V gene lost 3 bases and the J gene lost 3 bases, with 12 bases spanning the gap. The V call is TRBV3-1 (or the pseudogene TRBV3-2), the J call TRBJ2-7, with D perhaps TRBD2 (6 bases). This receptor was identified in a woman aged 55 to 70 in a cohort exposed to, infected with or recovered from COVID-19 (not recorded which). Specimen: PBMCs or T cells enriched from blood (not recorded which). The CDR3 coding sequence is TGTGCCAGCAGCCACCGGGACTGGGGCTACGAGCAGTACTTC. Its protein is CASSHRDWGYEQYF.